Here is one TCR beta chain with its context. Deletions cut 6 bases from V and 6 bases from J, with 15 bases between. Germline loops: CDR1 SQVTM, CDR2 ANQGSEA. The CDR3 totals 12 residues. This record belongs to a study of cytomegalovirus exposure and HLA in healthy donors. Study background: An earlier analysis found fewer than 120 million unique TCR beta sequences from approximately 190 million T cells. There were some 81 million unique TCRs (from HLA-typed donors) in an early data release.

PCR employed 60 Vbeta and 13 Jbeta primers. Generated by immunoSEQ multiplex PCR, the TCRdb table keeps only in-frame clones and is missing some. Of more than 95,000 clones in the sample, 75% to 80% are singletons; the top ten hold around 6.1%. The sequence came from a man in his sixties in good health and CMV-seropositive. V gene TRBV29-1 combines with J gene TRBJ2-7, with no clear D. Material: PBMCs. The CDR3 DNA reads as TGCAGCGTCCTCCCTAGTGGTGGCGAGCAGTACTTC. Its translation is CSVLPSGGEQYF.